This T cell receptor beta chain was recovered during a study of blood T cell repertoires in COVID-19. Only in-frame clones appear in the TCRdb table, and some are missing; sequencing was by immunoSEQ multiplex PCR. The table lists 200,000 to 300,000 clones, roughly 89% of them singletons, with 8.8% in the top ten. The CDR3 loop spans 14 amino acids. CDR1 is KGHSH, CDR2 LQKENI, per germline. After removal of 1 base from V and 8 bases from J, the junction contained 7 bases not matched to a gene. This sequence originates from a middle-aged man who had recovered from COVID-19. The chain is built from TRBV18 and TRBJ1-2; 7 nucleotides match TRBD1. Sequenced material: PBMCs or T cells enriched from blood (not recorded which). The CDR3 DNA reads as TGTGCCAGCTCACCACGGGACAGTCCCTGGGGCTACACCTTC. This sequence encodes CASSPRDSPWGYTF.